This is a list of T cell receptor beta chains from one sample in a study of cytomegalovirus exposure and HLA in healthy donors. Data came from immunoSEQ multiplex PCR; TCRdb stores just in-frame clones and leaves some out. The repertoire table contains 100,000 to 150,000 clones. Material for sequencing was PBMCs. The receptors were sampled from a woman aged 40 to 50 in good health and CMV-seronegative. The CDR3 runs from the conserved cysteine through the conserved F or W. A D gene is named only where the DNA matches it firmly.

V gene,D gene,J gene,CDR3 protein,CDR3 DNA
TRBV7-9,-,TRBJ1-4,CASSPRGGRDEKLFF,TGTGCCAGCAGCCCCCGCGGAGGGAGGGATGAAAAACTGTTTTTT
TRBV5-4,-,TRBJ2-4,CASSLEGVQNIQYF,TGTGCCAGCAGCTTGGAAGGGGTCCAAAACATTCAGTACTTC
TRBV9,-,TRBJ2-7,CASSVSRGTGEQYF,TGTGCCAGCAGCGTCTCACGCGGGACGGGGGAGCAGTACTTC
TRBV12-5,TRBD1,TRBJ2-2,CASGPDRGRSGELFF,TGTGCTAGTGGGCCCGACAGGGGGCGATCCGGGGAGCTGTTTTTT
TRBV25-1,-,TRBJ1-2,CASSERFYGYTF,TGTGCCAGCAGTGAACGTTTTTATGGCTACACCTTC
TRBV29-1,-,TRBJ1-1,CSVTVSRAEAFF,TGCAGCGTCACAGTGTCACGCGCTGAAGCTTTCTTT
TRBV7-7,-,TRBJ2-1,CASSSPGRGNEQFF,TGTGCTAGCAGCTCCCCCGGACGGGGAAATGAGCAGTTCTTC
TRBV7-2,TRBD1,TRBJ2-3,CASSLTGGYTDTQYF,TGTGCCAGCAGCTTAACAGGGGGGTACACAGATACGCAGTATTTT
TRBV28,TRBD1,TRBJ2-7,CASSNKFSRGLTDEQYF,TGTGCCAGCAGTAACAAATTTTCCAGGGGGCTGACCGACGAGCAGTACTTC
TRBV19,-,TRBJ1-3,CASFPPGAGNTIYF,TGTGCCAGCTTCCCCCCGGGTGCCGGAAACACCATATATTTT
TRBV7-2,-,TRBJ2-3,CASSFRGPTDTQYF,TGTGCCAGCAGCTTCAGGGGACCCACAGATACGCAGTATTTT
TRBV5-1,-,TRBJ1-3,CASSSGQGNTIYF,TGCGCCAGCAGCTCCGGACAGGGAAACACCATATATTTT
TRBV10-2,TRBD2,TRBJ2-5,CASRPSGGGQETQYF,TGCGCCAGCAGACCTAGCGGGGGCGGACAAGAGACCCAGTACTTC
TRBV10-2,-,TRBJ1-1,CASSESYGGRNTEAFF,TGCGCCAGCAGTGAGTCGTACGGGGGGCGAAACACTGAAGCTTTCTTT
TRBV28,-,TRBJ1-3,CASSSQGSGIYF,TGTGCCAGCAGTTCTCAGGGTAGTGGCATATATTTT
TRBV5-1,-,TRBJ1-6,CASSLAGGESPLHF,TGCGCCAGCAGCTTGGCCGGTGGGGAGTCACCCCTCCACTTT
TRBV2,-,TRBJ1-6,CASRSRGNNSPLHF,TGTGCCAGCAGGTCTAGGGGGAATAATTCACCCCTCCACTTT
TRBV27,-,TRBJ1-2,CASSSGEATFYTF,TGTGCCAGCAGTTCCGGGGAGGCCACCTTCTACACCTTC
TRBV14,TRBD1,TRBJ1-5,CASSRTLSGTVYQPQHF,TGTGCCAGCAGCCGGACACTTTCCGGGACAGTTTATCAGCCCCAGCATTTT
TRBV12-5,TRBD1,TRBJ1-1,CASGLTGSITEAFF,TGTGCTAGTGGACTGACAGGGTCAATCACTGAAGCTTTCTTT
TRBV19,TRBD1,TRBJ1-3,CASSPGTGRNTIYF,TGTGCCAGTAGCCCGGGGACAGGGAGAAACACCATATATTTT
TRBV9,TRBD2,TRBJ2-2,CASSVAIAGGRELFF,TGTGCCAGCAGCGTAGCCATCGCGGGGGGCAGGGAGCTGTTTTTT
TRBV19,-,TRBJ2-7,CASSMETGALAEQYF,TGTGCCAGTAGTATGGAGACAGGAGCCTTAGCCGAGCAGTACTTC
TRBV19,-,TRBJ1-5,CASSTPTDQPQHF,TGTGCCAGTAGTACCCCGACAGATCAGCCCCAGCATTTT
TRBV7-2,-,TRBJ1-1,CASSLSNTEAFF,TGTGCCAGCAGCTTATCTAACACTGAAGCTTTCTTT
TRBV7-3,-,TRBJ1-1,CASSSGLNTEAFF,TGTGCCAGCAGCTCGGGACTCAACACTGAAGCTTTCTTT
TRBV7-6,-,TRBJ2-2,CASSLRVTGELFF,TGTGCCAGCAGCTTACGTGTGACCGGGGAGCTGTTTTTT
TRBV9,TRBD1,TRBJ2-7,CASSVAGQGAYEQYF,TGTGCCAGCAGCGTAGCGGGACAGGGGGCCTACGAGCAGTACTTC
TRBV7-9,TRBD1,TRBJ1-2,CASSVTGNYGYTF,TGTGCCAGCAGCGTGACAGGGAACTATGGCTACACCTTC
TRBV2,-,TRBJ1-2,CASTTRGGYGYTF,TGTGCCAGCACAACGCGGGGTGGGTATGGCTACACCTTC
TRBV4-1,-,TRBJ2-2,CASSSQGPNTGELFF,TGCGCCAGCAGCTCACAGGGCCCGAACACCGGGGAGCTGTTTTTT
TRBV15,TRBD1,TRBJ1-2,CATSRPGGSYGYTF,TGTGCCACCAGCAGACCAGGGGGAAGCTATGGCTACACCTTC
TRBV7-9,-,TRBJ1-1,CASSAGTPRDTEAFF,TGTGCCAGCAGCGCTGGGACACCCCGGGACACTGAAGCTTTCTTT
TRBV2,TRBD1,TRBJ2-2,CASSRDRRSTGELFF,TGTGCCAGCAGTAGGGACAGGCGATCAACCGGGGAGCTGTTTTTT
TRBV6-1,-,TRBJ1-4,CASSEGQTNEKLFF,TGTGCCAGCAGTGAAGGACAGACTAATGAAAAACTGTTTTTT
TRBV5-6,-,TRBJ1-1,CASSQGLGAAEAFF,TGTGCCAGCAGCCAAGGGCTGGGGGCCGCTGAAGCTTTCTTT
TRBV6-5,-,TRBJ2-5,CASRTGEGRRSTQYF,TGTGCCAGCAGGACAGGGGAGGGCCGAAGATCGACCCAGTACTTC
TRBV9,TRBD1,TRBJ1-2,CASSVDPGGGGYGYTF,TGTGCCAGCAGCGTAGATCCAGGGGGCGGAGGCTATGGCTACACCTTC
TRBV7-2,-,TRBJ1-5,CASSLTRDQPQHF,TGTGCCAGCAGCTTAACTAGGGATCAGCCCCAGCATTTT
TRBV6-5,TRBD2,TRBJ2-5,CAISSGGRGTQYF,TGTGCCATCTCTAGCGGGGGTAGGGGGACCCAGTACTTC